Presented here are 19 T cell receptor beta chains from one specimen sequenced in a study of response to subunit inactivated influenza vaccine. TCRdb redid the calling of the RT-PCR reads with MiXCR, one entry per CDR3 protein. In the table there are hundreds of thousands of distinct CDR3 sequences, approximately 14% of which are singletons. The sample was PBMCs from blood, taken approximately 15 days before vaccination. The receptors stem from a man aged 50 to 59 who received an inactivated influenza vaccine.

A word on this clonotype: The junction shows a germline mismatch at one end, possibly a read error. V and J are TRBV7-3 and TRBJ2-3, with TRBD2 matching over 7 bases. The V gene's germline CDR1 is SGHTA and CDR2 FQGTGA. The CDR3 loop spans 15 amino acids. CDR3 protein: CASSLRGGSRDTQYF. The DNA for the CDR3 is TGTGCCAGCAGCTTACGTGGCGGGAGCAGAGATACGCAGTATTTT.

J is TRBJ2-7 and V is TRBV14; either TRBD1 or TRBD2 may fit D (5 bases each). Trimming cost V 1 base and J 3 bases, with 22 bases left between them. The CDR3 consists of 18 residues. CDR1 and CDR2 (germline): SGHDN, FVKESK. CDR3 protein: CASSQVRGSSLGHYEQYF. CDR3 in DNA: TGTGCCAGCAGCCAAGTGAGGGGATCCTCTCTCGGTCACTACGAGCAGTACTTC.

This clonotype has just a few counts. This chain uses TRBV2 with TRBJ2-7; D is possibly TRBD1 (5 bases). The CDR3 consists of 14 residues. V gave up 0 bases and J gave up 5 bases, with 11 bases separating them. From germline, CDR1 is SNHLY and CDR2 FYNNEI. CDR3 protein: CASSEASGPDEQYF. In nucleotides, the CDR3 is TGTGCCAGCAGTGAAGCGTCAGGGCCCGACGAGCAGTACTTC.

This clonotype turned up a few times. This sequence joins TRBV12-3 or TRBV12-4 and TRBJ1-6; TRBD1 matches at 7 bases. The V and J ends lost 6 bases and 5 bases, in that order; junction bases with no gene match: 7. The CDR3 sequence is 15 residues long. In DNA, the CDR3 is TGTGCCAGCAGAATAGGGGGCGTCAATAATTCACCCCTCCACTTT. As protein: CASRIGGVNNSPLHF.

This clonotype appeared a few times. The V and J genes are TRBV28 and TRBJ2-1, with 8 bases matching TRBD2. Germline CDR1 reads MDHEN; CDR2 reads SYDVKM. The CDR3 totals 15 residues. Trimming cost V 5 bases and J 7 bases; bases outside gene matches: 10. The CDR3 nucleotides are TGTGCCAGCAGTCCCCGGGGGGGCCGGTTGAATGAGCAGTTCTTC. Amino acids: CASSPRGGRLNEQFF.

The gene calls are TRBV18 and TRBJ1-1; D may be TRBD1 (6 bases). Trimming removed 6 bases at V and 5 bases at J, with 22 bases between. The CDR3 runs 16 residues. The germline gives CDR1 KGHSH, CDR2 LQKENI. The CDR3 here is CASSERLLGAGTEAFF. CDR3 DNA: TGTGCCAGCTCCGAACGACTCTTGGGGGCGGGTACTGAAGCTTTCTTT.

A few counts support this clonotype. The chain is built from TRBV5-5 and TRBJ2-1; 9 nucleotides match TRBD1. The germline V gene has CDR1 SGHKS and CDR2 YYEKEE (reference sequence). The J segment lost 5 bases and the V segment lost 4 bases, leaving 7 bases of the junction unmatched. The CDR3 is made up of 15 amino acids. In DNA form, the CDR3 reads TGTGCCAGCAGCGCAAATACAGGGGGCAACAATGAGCAGTTCTTC. Translated: CASSANTGGNNEQFF.

The chain carries TRBV7-2 and TRBJ2-7; possible D gene TRBD2, 6 bases. The CDR3 sequence is 15 residues long. Germline-derived CDR1 and CDR2 are SGHTA and FQGNSA. Trimming removed 5 bases from V and 4 bases from J, with 18 bases in between. CDR3 amino acids: CASSAKFTSWYEQYF. For the CDR3, the DNA is TGTGCCAGCAGCGCCAAGTTCACTAGCTGGTACGAGCAGTACTTC.

This clonotype has only a few counts. This sequence joins TRBV5-1 and TRBJ2-5; D perhaps matches TRBD2 (5 bases). V lost 2 bases to trimming and J lost 5 bases, with 16 bases between them. Germline CDR1 SGHRS, CDR2 YFSETQ. This CDR3 has 15 residues. The CDR3 sequence: CASSFAEGSRETQYF. Written as DNA, the CDR3 is TGCGCCAGCAGCTTCGCAGAGGGATCACGGGAGACCCAGTACTTC.

This clonotype has more than one count but fewer than ten. This chain joins TRBV20-1 and TRBJ2-3; 8 bases line up with TRBD2. CDR1 is DFQATT and CDR2 is SNEGSKA in the germline V gene (reference sequence). The trim removed 5 bases at V and 8 bases at J, leaving 15 bases unmatched. The CDR3 sequence is 15 residues long. CDR3 protein: CSARLGGRRFGTQYF. CDR3 in DNA: TGCAGTGCTCGACTAGGCGGGAGGAGGTTCGGTACGCAGTATTTT.

This clonotype has just a few counts. V is TRBV6-1 and J is TRBJ1-2, with TRBD1 as a possible D gene (6 bases). CDR1 and CDR2 (germline): MNHNS, SASEGT. CDR3 length equals 11 residues. The V end was cut by 2 bases, the J end by 14 bases, with 12 bases between. Here the CDR3 DNA reads TGTGCCAGCAGTGAATACTCAGGGGATACCTTC. The encoded protein is CASSEYSGDTF.

This clonotype turned up a few times. The chain combines TRBV28 with TRBJ2-7; D uncertain. The CDR3 contains 15 residues. Germline CDR1 and CDR2: MDHEN and SYDVKM. Trimming left V 5 bases short and J 0 bases short, with 14 bases between. The CDR3 sequence: CASSPVPGSSYEQYF. The CDR3 DNA follows: TGTGCCAGCAGTCCAGTCCCGGGCTCCTCCTACGAGCAGTACTTC.

This chain connects TRBV7-6 to TRBJ2-1; TRBD1 is a possible D gene (5 bases). This CDR3 is built from 18 residues. Germline CDR1 SGHVS, CDR2 FNYEAQ. The ends were cut back, 5 bases at V and 5 bases at J, with 25 bases in the middle. The CDR3 sequence is CASSRSPLFAGSNNEQFF. The DNA of the CDR3 is TGTGCCAGCAGCCGAAGTCCCCTATTCGCAGGGTCCAACAATGAGCAGTTCTTC.

V and J are TRBV20-1 and TRBJ1-6; D gene unclear. Germline CDR1 DFQATT, CDR2 SNEGSKA (reference sequence). V lost 5 bases and J 6 bases, leaving 14 bases between the germline ends. CDR3 length equals 14 residues. The CDR3 spells CSASPVGGNSPLHF. The CDR3 DNA reads TGCAGTGCTTCCCCTGTGGGAGGTAATTCACCCCTCCACTTT.

This clonotype was picked up many times. The V gene is TRBV15, the J gene TRBJ2-7; 9 positions match TRBD1. V gave up 5 bases and J gave up 6 bases; unmatched junction bases: 2. From germline, CDR1 is LNHNV and CDR2 YYDKDF (reference sequence). The CDR3 has 12 residues. CDR3 DNA: TGTGCCACCAGCGCGACAGGGGGCGAGCAGTACTTC. Translated: CATSATGGEQYF. Looking up the rest from reference TRBV15 and TRBJ2-7 gives the full variable domain: DAMVIQNPRYQVTQFGKPVTLSCSQTLNHNVMYWYQQKSSQAPKLLFHYYDKDFNNEADTPDNFQSRRPNTSFCFLDIRSPGLGDTAMYLCATSATGGEQYFGPGTRLTVT.

This sequence joins TRBV20-1 and TRBJ2-5; TRBD1 or TRBD2 may be the D gene (5 bases each). The V and J ends lost 3 bases and 4 bases respectively, with 18 bases between them. Germline loops: CDR1 DFQATT, CDR2 SNEGSKA (reference sequence). The CDR3 length is 15 residues. In DNA form, the CDR3 reads TGCAGTGCTAGGAGGGGCCGGGCATTGGGAGAGACCCAGTACTTC. Translation: CSARRGRALGETQYF.

The rearrangement joins TRBV12-3 or TRBV12-4 to TRBJ1-2; D gene uncertain. V lost 2 bases to trimming and J lost 3 bases, with 4 bases between them. The CDR3 contains 12 residues. The CDR3 DNA reads as TGTGCCAGCAGTTTAAATTACTATGGCTACACCTTC. Protein product: CASSLNYYGYTF.

This clonotype was observed a handful of times. This chain connects TRBV4-3 to TRBJ2-2, with a tentative D call TRBD2 (7 bases). This CDR3 is 18 amino acids long. Trimming shortened V by 3 bases and J by 1 base, and 18 bases separated the two germline ends. Germline CDR1 and CDR2: LGHNA and YSLEER. CDR3 amino acids: CASSQGGAGSLNTGELFF. The CDR3 DNA follows: TGCGCCAGCAGCCAGGGGGGGGCGGGCTCATTGAACACCGGGGAGCTGTTTTTT.

This clonotype was seen at least ten times. The chain joins TRBV12-3 or TRBV12-4 to TRBJ2-1, with no clear D. The CDR3 covers 14 residues. Trimming pared 1 base from V and 5 bases from J, leaving 9 bases between. The CDR3 region has the DNA TGTGCCAGCAGTTTAGACGGAATTCACAATGAGCAGTTCTTC. Residues: CASSLDGIHNEQFF.